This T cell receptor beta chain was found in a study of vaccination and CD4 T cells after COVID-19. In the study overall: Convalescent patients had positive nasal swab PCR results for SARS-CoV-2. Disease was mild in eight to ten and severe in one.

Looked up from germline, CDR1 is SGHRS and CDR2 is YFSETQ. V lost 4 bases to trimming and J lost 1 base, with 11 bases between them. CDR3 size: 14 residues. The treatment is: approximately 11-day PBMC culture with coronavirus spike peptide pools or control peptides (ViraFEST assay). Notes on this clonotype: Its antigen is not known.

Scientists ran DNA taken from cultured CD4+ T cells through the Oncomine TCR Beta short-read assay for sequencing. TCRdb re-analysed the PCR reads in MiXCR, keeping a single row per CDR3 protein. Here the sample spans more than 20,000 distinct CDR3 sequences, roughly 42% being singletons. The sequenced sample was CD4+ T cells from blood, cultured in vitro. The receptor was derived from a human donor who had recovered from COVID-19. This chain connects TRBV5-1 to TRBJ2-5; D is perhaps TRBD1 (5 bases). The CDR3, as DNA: TGCGCCAGCAGCCCAACAGGAGTCCAAGAGACCCAGTACTTC. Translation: CASSPTGVQETQYF. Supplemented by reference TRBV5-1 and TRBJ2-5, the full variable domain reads KAGVTQTPRYLIKTRGQQVTLSCSPISGHRSVSWYQQTPGQGLQFLFEYFSETQRNKGNFPGRFSGRQFSNSRSEMNVSTLELGDSALYLCASSPTGVQETQYFGPGTRLLVL.